This T cell receptor beta chain was identified during a study of blood T cells in healthy people across ages. General observations from the study: TCR beta diversity per million T cells fell roughly linearly with age. Long-lived donors had more naive CD4+ cells and higher diversity than aged donors.

Total RNA, at least 5 micrograms per sample, was extracted from PBMCs. This clonotype has more than one count but fewer than ten. The antigen remains undetermined. Combining a sample-barcoded 5' primer with a J-beta primer mix, a second PCR ran for roughly 6 to 12 cycles. Tags on each cDNA molecule came from a template-switch adaptor with 12 random nucleotides. TCRdb itself ran the 5' RACE reads through MiXCR, one entry per CDR3 protein. The data show about 680,000 distinct CDR3 sequences, around half seen once. V was pared by 5 bases and J by 7 bases, with 14 bases between. Germline V gene sequence: CDR1 SGHTA, CDR2 FQGNSA. The CDR3 loop spans 13 amino acids.

The chain has TRBV7-2 and TRBJ2-5; D gene unclear. The TCR comes from a woman aged 55 to 70 in good health. The sample was blood. The CDR3 nucleotides read TGTGCCAGCAGCCCGACTCCGACTGTGACCCAGTACTTC. Translating gives CASSPTPTVTQYF.